The sequence of this T cell receptor (beta chain) was determined in a study of blood T cell repertoires in COVID-19. Data came from immunoSEQ multiplex PCR; TCRdb stores just in-frame clones and leaves some out. The data show roughly 290,000 clones, 90% seen once. The cohort comprised adults aged about 18 to 100 years residing in approximately 22 US areas. The sample comprised PBMCs or T cells enriched from blood (not recorded which). This clonotype was sampled from a woman under 30 with acute COVID-19.

CDR3 region: CASSQDARADEQYF. In DNA, the CDR3 is TGCGCCAGCAGCCAAGATGCCAGGGCGGACGAGCAGTACTTC. The gene calls are TRBV4-1 and TRBJ2-7; TRBD1 is a possible D gene (5 bases). V was shortened by 0 bases and J by 5 bases, with 11 bases between the two germline ends. Germline V gene lookup returns CDR1 MGHRA and CDR2 YSYEKL. The CDR3 consists of 14 residues.